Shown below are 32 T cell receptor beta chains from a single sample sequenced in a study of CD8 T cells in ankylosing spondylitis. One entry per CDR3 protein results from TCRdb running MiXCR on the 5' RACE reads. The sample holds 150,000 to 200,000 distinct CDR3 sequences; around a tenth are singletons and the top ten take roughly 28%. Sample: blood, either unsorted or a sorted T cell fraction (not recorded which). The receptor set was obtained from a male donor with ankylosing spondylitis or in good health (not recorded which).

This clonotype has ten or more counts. This CDR3 is CATSRVGGSTDTQYF. The CDR3 nucleotides read TGTGCCACCAGCAGAGTTGGCGGGAGCACAGATACGCAGTATTTT. The chain couples TRBV15 to TRBJ2-3; D may be TRBD2 (5 bases). The V end was cut by 1 base, the J end by 0 bases, with 8 bases between. The CDR3 extends over 15 amino acids. Germline lookup yields CDR1 LNHNV and CDR2 YYDKDF (reference sequence).

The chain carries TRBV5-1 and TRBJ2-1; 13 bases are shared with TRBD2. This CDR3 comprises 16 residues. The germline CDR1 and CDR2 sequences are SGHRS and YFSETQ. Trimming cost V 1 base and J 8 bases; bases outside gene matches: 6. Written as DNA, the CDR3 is TGCGCCAGCAGCTTGTGGACTAGCGGGAGTAGCGATGAGCAGTTCTTC. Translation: CASSLWTSGSSDEQFF.

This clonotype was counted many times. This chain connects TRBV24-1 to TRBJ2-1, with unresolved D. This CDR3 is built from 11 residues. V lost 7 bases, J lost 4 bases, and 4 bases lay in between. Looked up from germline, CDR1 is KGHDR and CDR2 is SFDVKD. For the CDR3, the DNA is TGTGCCACCAGGGTTTACAATGAGCAGTTCTTC. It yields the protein CATRVYNEQFF.

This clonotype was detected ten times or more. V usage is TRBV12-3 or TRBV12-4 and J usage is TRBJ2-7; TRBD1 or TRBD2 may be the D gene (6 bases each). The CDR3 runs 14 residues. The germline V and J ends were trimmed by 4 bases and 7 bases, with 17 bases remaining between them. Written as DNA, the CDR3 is TGTGCCAGCAGTTCAAACGGGGGCCCTAGGGAGCAGTACTTC. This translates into CASSSNGGPREQYF.

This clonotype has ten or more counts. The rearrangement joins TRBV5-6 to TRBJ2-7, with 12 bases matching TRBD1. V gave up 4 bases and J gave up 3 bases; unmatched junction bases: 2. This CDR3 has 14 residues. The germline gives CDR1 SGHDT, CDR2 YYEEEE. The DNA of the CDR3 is TGTGCCAGCAGCAGGGACAGGGGGCTCTACGAGCAGTACTTC. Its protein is CASSRDRGLYEQYF.

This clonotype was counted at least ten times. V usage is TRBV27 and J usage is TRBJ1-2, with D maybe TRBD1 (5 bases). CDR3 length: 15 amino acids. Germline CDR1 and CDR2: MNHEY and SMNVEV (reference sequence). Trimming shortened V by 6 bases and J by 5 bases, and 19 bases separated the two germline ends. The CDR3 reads CASSQGHSQGYGYTF. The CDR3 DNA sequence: TGTGCCAGCAGCCAAGGACATTCCCAAGGATATGGCTACACCTTC.

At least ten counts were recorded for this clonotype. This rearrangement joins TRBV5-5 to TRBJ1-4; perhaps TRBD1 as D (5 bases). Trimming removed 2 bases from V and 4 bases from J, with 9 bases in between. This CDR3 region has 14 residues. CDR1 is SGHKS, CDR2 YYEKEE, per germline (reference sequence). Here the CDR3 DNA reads TGTGCCAGCAGCTTAGAGGGGTATAATGAAAAACTGTTTTTT. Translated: CASSLEGYNEKLFF. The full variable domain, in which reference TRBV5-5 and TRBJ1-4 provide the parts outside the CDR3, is DAGVTQSPTHLIKTRGQQVTLRCSPISGHKSVSWYQQVLGQGPQFIFQYYEKEERGRGNFPDRFSARQFPNYSSELNVNALLLGDSALYLCASSLEGYNEKLFFGSGTQLSVL.

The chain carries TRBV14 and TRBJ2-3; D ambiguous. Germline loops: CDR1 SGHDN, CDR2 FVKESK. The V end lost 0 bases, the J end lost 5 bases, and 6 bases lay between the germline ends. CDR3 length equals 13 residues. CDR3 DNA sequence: TGTGCCAGCAGCCAAGATCTGCGAGATACGCAGTATTTT. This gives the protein CASSQDLRDTQYF.

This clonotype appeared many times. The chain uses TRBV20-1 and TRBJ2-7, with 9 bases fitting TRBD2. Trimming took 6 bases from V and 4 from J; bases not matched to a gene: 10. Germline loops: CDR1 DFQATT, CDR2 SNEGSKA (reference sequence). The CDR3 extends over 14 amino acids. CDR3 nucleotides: TGCAGTGCAAAAAAGCGGGAGGTTGCTTACGAGCAGTACTTC. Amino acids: CSAKKREVAYEQYF.

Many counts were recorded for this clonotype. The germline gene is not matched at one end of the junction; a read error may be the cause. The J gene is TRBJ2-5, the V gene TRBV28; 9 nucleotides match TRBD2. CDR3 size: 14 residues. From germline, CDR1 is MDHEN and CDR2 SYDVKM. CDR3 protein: CASSSGGGEETQYF. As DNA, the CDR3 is TGCGCCAGCAGTAGCGGGGGAGGGGAAGAGACCCAGTACTTC.

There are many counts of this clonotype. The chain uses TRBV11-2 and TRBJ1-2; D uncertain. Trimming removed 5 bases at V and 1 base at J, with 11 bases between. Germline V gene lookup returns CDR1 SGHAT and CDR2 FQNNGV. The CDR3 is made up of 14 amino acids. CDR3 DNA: TGTGCCAGCAGCCTAAGCTTAAGTAACTATGGCTACACCTTC. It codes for CASSLSLSNYGYTF.

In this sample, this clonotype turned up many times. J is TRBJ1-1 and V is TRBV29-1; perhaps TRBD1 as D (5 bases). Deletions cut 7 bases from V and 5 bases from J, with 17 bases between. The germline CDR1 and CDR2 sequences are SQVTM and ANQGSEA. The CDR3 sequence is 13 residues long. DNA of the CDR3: TGCAGCGCCTCTGCCGGGGGAAGGACTGAAGCTTTCTTT. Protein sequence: CSASAGGRTEAFF.

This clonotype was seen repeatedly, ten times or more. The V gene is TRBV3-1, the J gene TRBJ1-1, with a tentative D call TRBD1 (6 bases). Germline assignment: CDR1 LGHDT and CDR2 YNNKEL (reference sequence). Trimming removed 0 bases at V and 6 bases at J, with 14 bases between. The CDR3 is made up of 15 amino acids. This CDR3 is CASSQDSLGGPEAFF. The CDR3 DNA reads TGTGCCAGCAGCCAAGACAGCCTGGGGGGGCCTGAAGCTTTCTTT.

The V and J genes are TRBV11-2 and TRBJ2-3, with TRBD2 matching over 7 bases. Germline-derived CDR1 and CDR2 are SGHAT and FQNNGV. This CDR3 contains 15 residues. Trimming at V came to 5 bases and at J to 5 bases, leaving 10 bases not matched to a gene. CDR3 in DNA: TGTGCCAGCAGCCAAGATGGGGGGGTGGAAGATACGCAGTATTTT. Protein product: CASSQDGGVEDTQYF.

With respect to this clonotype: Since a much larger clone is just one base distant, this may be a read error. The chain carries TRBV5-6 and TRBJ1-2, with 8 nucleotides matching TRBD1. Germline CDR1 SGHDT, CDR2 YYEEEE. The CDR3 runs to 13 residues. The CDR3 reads CASSGTGNYDYTF. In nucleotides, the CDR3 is TGTGCCAGCAGCGGGACAGGAAACTATGACTACACCTTC. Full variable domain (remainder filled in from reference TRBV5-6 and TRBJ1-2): DAGVTQSPTHLIKTRGQQVTLRCSPKSGHDTVSWYQQALGQGPQFIFQYYEEEERQRGNFPDRFSGHQFPNYSSELNVNALLLGDSALYLCASSGTGNYDYTFGSGTRLTVV.

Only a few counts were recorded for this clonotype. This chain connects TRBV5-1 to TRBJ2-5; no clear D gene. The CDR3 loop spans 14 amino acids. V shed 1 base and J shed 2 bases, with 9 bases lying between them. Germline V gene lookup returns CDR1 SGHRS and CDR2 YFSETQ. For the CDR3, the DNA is TGCGCCAGCAGCTTGAACTATCCGCAAGAGACCCAGTACTTC. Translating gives CASSLNYPQETQYF.

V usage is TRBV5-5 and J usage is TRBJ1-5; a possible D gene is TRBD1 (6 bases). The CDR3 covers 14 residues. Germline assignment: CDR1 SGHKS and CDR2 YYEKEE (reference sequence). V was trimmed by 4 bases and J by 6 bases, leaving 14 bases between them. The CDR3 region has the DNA TGTGCCAGCAGCCAGGACAGTCAGGGTCAGCCCCAGCATTTT. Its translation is CASSQDSQGQPQHF. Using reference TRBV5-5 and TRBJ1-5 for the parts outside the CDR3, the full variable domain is DAGVTQSPTHLIKTRGQQVTLRCSPISGHKSVSWYQQVLGQGPQFIFQYYEKEERGRGNFPDRFSARQFPNYSSELNVNALLLGDSALYLCASSQDSQGQPQHFGDGTRLSIL.

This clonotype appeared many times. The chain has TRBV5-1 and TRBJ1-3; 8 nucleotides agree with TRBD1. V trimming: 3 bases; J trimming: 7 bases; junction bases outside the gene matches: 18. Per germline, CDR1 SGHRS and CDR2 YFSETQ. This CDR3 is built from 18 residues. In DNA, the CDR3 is TGCGCCAGCAGCTCAAATTACCCGGGACAGGACTTTCGGAACACCATATATTTT. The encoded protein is CASSSNYPGQDFRNTIYF. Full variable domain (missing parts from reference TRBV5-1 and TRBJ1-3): KAGVTQTPRYLIKTRGQQVTLSCSPISGHRSVSWYQQTPGQGLQFLFEYFSETQRNKGNFPGRFSGRQFSNSRSEMNVSTLELGDSALYLCASSSNYPGQDFRNTIYFGEGSWLTVV.

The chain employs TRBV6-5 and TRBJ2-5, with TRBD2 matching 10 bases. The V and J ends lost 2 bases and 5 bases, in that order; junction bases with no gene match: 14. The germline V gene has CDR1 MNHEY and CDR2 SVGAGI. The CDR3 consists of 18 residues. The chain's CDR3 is CASSYTSGVAGGRETQYF. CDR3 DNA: TGTGCCAGCAGTTACACCTCGGGGGTAGCGGGGGGTAGGGAGACCCAGTACTTC.

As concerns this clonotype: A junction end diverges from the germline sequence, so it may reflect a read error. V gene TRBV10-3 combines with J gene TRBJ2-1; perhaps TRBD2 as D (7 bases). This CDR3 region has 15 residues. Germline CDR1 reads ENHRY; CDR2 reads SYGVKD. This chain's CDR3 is CAIGESAPGGHEQFF. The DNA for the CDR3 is TGTGCCATCGGTGAGTCGGCCCCGGGGGGCCATGAGCAGTTCTTC.

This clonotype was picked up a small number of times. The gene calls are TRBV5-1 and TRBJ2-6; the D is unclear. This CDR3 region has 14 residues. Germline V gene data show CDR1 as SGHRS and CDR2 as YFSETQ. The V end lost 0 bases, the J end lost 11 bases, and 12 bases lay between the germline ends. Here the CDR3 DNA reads TGCGCCAGCAGCTTGGGGGTCGCTGAAGACGTCCTGACTTTC. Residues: CASSLGVAEDVLTF.

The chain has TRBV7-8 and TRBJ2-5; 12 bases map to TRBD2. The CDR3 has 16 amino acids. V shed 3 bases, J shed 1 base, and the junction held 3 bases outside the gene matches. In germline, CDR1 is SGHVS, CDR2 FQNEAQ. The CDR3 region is CASSFRLAGAQETQYF. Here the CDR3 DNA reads TGTGCCAGCAGCTTCCGACTAGCGGGGGCCCAAGAGACCCAGTACTTC.

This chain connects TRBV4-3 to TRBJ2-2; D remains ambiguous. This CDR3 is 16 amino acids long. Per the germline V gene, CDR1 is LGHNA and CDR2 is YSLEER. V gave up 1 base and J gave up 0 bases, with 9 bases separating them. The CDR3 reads CASSQAFPANTGELFF. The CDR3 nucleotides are TGCGCCAGCAGCCAAGCTTTTCCCGCGAACACCGGGGAGCTGTTTTTT.

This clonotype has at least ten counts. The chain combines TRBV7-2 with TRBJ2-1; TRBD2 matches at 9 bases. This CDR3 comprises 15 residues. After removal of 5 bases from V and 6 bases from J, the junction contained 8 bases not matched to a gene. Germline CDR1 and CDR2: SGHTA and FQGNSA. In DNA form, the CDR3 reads TGTGCCAGCAGCCGTACCGGGACTAGCTTCAATGAGCAGTTCTTC. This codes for CASSRTGTSFNEQFF.

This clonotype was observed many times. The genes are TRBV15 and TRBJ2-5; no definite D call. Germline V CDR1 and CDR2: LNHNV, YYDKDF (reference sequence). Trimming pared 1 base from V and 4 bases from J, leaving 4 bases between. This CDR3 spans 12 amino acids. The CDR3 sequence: CATSRVGETQYF. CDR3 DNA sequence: TGTGCCACCAGCAGAGTGGGAGAGACCCAGTACTTC.

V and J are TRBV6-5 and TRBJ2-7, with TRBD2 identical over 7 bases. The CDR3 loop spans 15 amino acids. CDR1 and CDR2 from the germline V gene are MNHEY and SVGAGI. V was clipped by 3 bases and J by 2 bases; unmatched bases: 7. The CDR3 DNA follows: TGTGCCAGCAGTTATATCGGGCGGGAGCCCTACGAGCAGTACTTC. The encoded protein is CASSYIGREPYEQYF.

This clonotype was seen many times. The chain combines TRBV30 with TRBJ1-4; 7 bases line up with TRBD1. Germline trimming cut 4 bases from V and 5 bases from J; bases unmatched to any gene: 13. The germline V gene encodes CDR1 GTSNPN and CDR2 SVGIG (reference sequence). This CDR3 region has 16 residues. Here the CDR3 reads CAWTQFDREGNEKLFF. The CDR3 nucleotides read TGTGCCTGGACCCAATTCGACAGGGAGGGAAATGAAAAACTGTTTTTT.

In DNA form, the CDR3 reads TGTGCCAGTAGTATTTTTATGGGACAGGGGCCTGAAGCTTTCTTT. It translates to CASSIFMGQGPEAFF. The V gene is TRBV19, the J gene TRBJ1-1; TRBD1 aligns across 10 bases. CDR3 size: 15 residues. The junction had 7 bases not matched to a gene; V was cut back by 3 bases and J by 6 bases. CDR1 LNHDA and CDR2 SQIVND come from the germline V gene (reference sequence).

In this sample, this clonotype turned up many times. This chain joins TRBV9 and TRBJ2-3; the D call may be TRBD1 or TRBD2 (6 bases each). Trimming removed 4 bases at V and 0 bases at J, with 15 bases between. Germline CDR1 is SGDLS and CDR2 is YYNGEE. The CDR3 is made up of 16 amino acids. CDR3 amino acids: CASSPRGETSTDTQYF. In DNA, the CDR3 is TGTGCCAGCAGCCCGAGGGGGGAAACTAGCACAGATACGCAGTATTTT.

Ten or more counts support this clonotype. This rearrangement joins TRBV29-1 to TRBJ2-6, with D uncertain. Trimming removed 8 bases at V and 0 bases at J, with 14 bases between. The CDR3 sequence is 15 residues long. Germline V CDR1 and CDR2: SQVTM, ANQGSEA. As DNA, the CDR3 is TGCAGCTTTTCTACAGTGTTCTCTGGGGCCAACGTCCTGACTTTC. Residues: CSFSTVFSGANVLTF. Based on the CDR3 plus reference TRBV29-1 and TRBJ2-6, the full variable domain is SAVISQKPSRDICQRGTSLTIQCQVDSQVTMMFWYRQQPGQSLTLIATANQGSEATYESGFVIDKFPISRPNLTFSTLTVSNMSPEDSSIYLCSFSTVFSGANVLTFGAGSRLTVL.

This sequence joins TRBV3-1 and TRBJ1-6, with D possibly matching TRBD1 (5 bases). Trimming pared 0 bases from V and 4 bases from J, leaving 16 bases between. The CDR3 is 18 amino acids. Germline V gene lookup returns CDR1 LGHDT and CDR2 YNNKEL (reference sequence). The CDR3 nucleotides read TGTGCCAGCAGCCAAGAAAGGCGGGGCGGAGGATATAATTCACCCCTCCACTTT. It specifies CASSQERRGGGYNSPLHF.

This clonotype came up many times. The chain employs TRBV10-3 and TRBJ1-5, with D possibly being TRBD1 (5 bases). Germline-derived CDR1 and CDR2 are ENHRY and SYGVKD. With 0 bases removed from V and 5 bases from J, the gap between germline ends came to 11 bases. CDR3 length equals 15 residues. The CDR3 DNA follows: TGTGCCATCAGTGAGTCGAGGGACGGTGATCAGCCCCAGCATTTT. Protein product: CAISESRDGDQPQHF.